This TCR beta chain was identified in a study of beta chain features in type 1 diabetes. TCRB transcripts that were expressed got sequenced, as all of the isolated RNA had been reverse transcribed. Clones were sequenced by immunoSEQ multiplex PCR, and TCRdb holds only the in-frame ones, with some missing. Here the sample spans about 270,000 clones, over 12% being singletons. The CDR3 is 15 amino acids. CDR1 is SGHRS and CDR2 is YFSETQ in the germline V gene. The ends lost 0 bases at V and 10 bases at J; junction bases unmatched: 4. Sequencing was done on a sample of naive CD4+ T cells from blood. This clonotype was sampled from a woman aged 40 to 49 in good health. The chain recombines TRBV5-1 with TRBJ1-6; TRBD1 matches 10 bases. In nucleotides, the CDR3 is TGCGCCAGCAGCTTGGACGGGACAGGGGACTCACCCCTCCACTTT. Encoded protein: CASSLDGTGDSPLHF.